Below are 30 T cell receptor beta chains sequenced from a single sample in a study of shared clonotypes between healthy human individuals (TCRdb year 2020). The protocol used for the library was the immunoSEQ multiplex PCR assay. This is the immuneACCESS table as TCRdb keeps it, with only in-frame sequences that have V and J called. A part of the clones is gone; compared with another copy, unresolved V genes explain less than half, and the rest is unexplained. This sample has around 1.1 million clones in its table, and roughly 80% of those were observed once. About 0.94% of the sample is in the top ten clones. The sequencing input was memory CD4+ T cells from PBMCs. Per the publication, the cell subset or site label means: CD45RA-negative fraction. These TCRs come from a man aged 18-30 years in good health. Some clones in this sample may be carry-over from other donors' samples.

This clone was observed once. The CDR3 bases are TGTGCCAGCAGTGAATCAGGGACAACGGGCGAGCAGTACTTC. It codes for CASSESGTTGEQYF. The chain employs TRBV6-1 and TRBJ2-7; D is perhaps TRBD1 (6 bases). V lost 2 bases and J lost 6, with 14 bases in between. The CDR3 has 14 amino acids. The germline V gene encodes CDR1 MNHNS and CDR2 SASEGT.

V is TRBV30 and J is TRBJ2-3, with a weak D call TRBD2 (6 bases). CDR3 length equals 14 residues. Trimming took 4 bases from V and 6 from J, leaving 17 bases between them. Germline V gene lookup returns CDR1 GTSNPN and CDR2 SVGIG (reference sequence). Written as DNA, the CDR3 is TGTGCCTGGACCCCCTGGCGGGATGGGGATACGCAGTATTTT. Translating it yields CAWTPWRDGDTQYF.

The chain's CDR3 is CASSTNYGYTF. CDR3 in DNA: TGTGCCAGCAGTACCAACTATGGCTACACCTTC. The chain uses TRBV2 and TRBJ1-2; D is undetermined. V lost 5 bases and J 2 bases, leaving 3 bases between the germline ends. The CDR3 runs 11 residues. CDR1 is SNHLY, CDR2 FYNNEI, per germline.

The chain recombines TRBV11-2 with TRBJ1-2; 8 nucleotides align to TRBD1. The CDR3 totals 16 residues. The germline CDR1 and CDR2 sequences are SGHAT and FQNNGV. V gave up 5 bases and J gave up 8 bases; unmatched junction bases: 16. The CDR3 DNA is TGTGCCAGCAGCATGCTTTCAGGGGGCGCTTCGGGAGGCTACACCTTC. Protein product: CASSMLSGGASGGYTF. Supplemented by reference TRBV11-2 and TRBJ1-2, the full variable domain reads EAGVAQSPRYKIIEKRQSVAFWCNPISGHATLYWYQQILGQGPKLLIQFQNNGVVDDSQLPKDRFSAERLKGVDSTLKIQPAKLEDSAVYLCASSMLSGGASGGYTFGSGTRLTVV.

The V gene is TRBV27, the J gene TRBJ1-5; D is perhaps TRBD1 (5 bases). This CDR3 contains 14 residues. The germline V and J ends were trimmed by 5 bases and 5 bases, with 13 bases remaining between them. CDR1 and CDR2 (germline): MNHEY, SMNVEV (reference sequence). In nucleotides, the CDR3 is TGTGCCAGCAGTCTATTCGGAGGGGATCAGCCCCAGCATTTT. It codes for CASSLFGGDQPQHF.

The chain recombines TRBV2 with TRBJ2-2; 7 bases align to TRBD1. Germline V gene data show CDR1 as SNHLY and CDR2 as FYNNEI. V shed 4 bases, J shed 0 bases, and the junction held 5 bases outside the gene matches. CDR3 length equals 16 residues. The CDR3: CASSGDRIPNTGELFF. The CDR3 bases are TGTGCCAGCAGTGGGGACAGAATTCCGAACACCGGGGAGCTGTTTTTT.

This clone was recorded once. The V and J genes are TRBV6-5 and TRBJ2-4; either TRBD1 or TRBD2 may fit D (6 bases each). The germline V and J ends were trimmed by 6 bases and 8 bases, with 11 bases remaining between them. CDR3 length: 12 amino acids. Per germline, CDR1 MNHEY and CDR2 SVGAGI. The chain's CDR3 is CASSWGADIQYF. The DNA for the CDR3 is TGTGCCAGCAGCTGGGGGGCCGACATTCAGTACTTC.

This clone came up once. The V gene is TRBV7-2, the J gene TRBJ1-4; D may be TRBD1 (5 bases). Trimming stripped 6 bases from V and 7 bases from J, with 18 bases between. CDR3 size: 15 residues. CDR1 is SGHTA and CDR2 is FQGNSA in the germline V gene. This chain's CDR3 is CASSPNRDPREKLFF. In DNA form, the CDR3 reads TGTGCCAGCAGTCCAAACCGGGACCCCCGTGAAAAACTGTTTTTT.

This clone was detected a few times. The chain has TRBV19 and TRBJ2-1; 9 nucleotides match TRBD2. Germline V gives CDR1 LNHDA, CDR2 SQIVND (reference sequence). J lost 7 bases, V lost 5 bases, and 12 bases had no gene match. This CDR3 is 16 amino acids long. In DNA form, the CDR3 reads TGTGCCAGTAGTCCGTACGGCGGGAGGGCAGGTAATGAGCAGTTCTTC. Translated: CASSPYGGRAGNEQFF.

The rearrangement links TRBV6-1 to TRBJ2-7, with D perhaps TRBD1 (5 bases). This CDR3 has 13 amino acids. Trimming left V 6 bases short and J 2 bases short, with 11 bases between. CDR1 and CDR2 from the germline V gene are MNHNS and SASEGT. The CDR3 loop reads CASSLTEAYEQYF. As DNA, the CDR3 is TGTGCCAGCAGCCTGACAGAAGCCTACGAGCAGTACTTC.

This chain uses TRBV9 with TRBJ2-1; TRBD2 is a possible D gene (6 bases). Looked up from germline, CDR1 is SGDLS and CDR2 is YYNGEE. V lost 2 bases to trimming and J lost 4 bases, with 19 bases between them. CDR3 size: 17 residues. The CDR3 DNA reads TGTGCCAGCAGCGTTAGTGTAGGAGGCGGGACGTACAATGAGCAGTTCTTC. Its translation: CASSVSVGGGTYNEQFF. Drawing the rest from reference TRBV9 and TRBJ2-1, the complete variable domain is DSGVTQTPKHLITATGQRVTLRCSPRSGDLSVYWYQQSLDQGLQFLIQYYNGEERAKGNILERFSAQQFPDLHSELNLSSLELGDSALYFCASSVSVGGGTYNEQFFGPGTRLTVL.

The genes are TRBV18 and TRBJ2-7; 9 bases are shared with TRBD1. After removal of 4 bases from V and 2 bases from J, the junction contained 9 bases not matched to a gene. In germline, CDR1 is KGHSH, CDR2 LQKENI. This CDR3 has 16 residues. In DNA form, the CDR3 reads TGTGCCAGCTCACGGCCGACAGGGGGGGAACCCTACGAGCAGTACTTC. It encodes CASSRPTGGEPYEQYF.

The chain employs TRBV14 and TRBJ2-7, with TRBD2 identical over 12 bases. The CDR3 sequence is 17 residues long. V shed 4 bases and J 7 bases; nucleotides not matched to a gene: 14. CDR1 and CDR2 from the germline V gene are SGHDN and FVKESK. CDR3 region: CASSPPRGLAGRNEQYF. CDR3 bases: TGTGCCAGCAGCCCCCCCCGCGGACTAGCGGGAAGAAATGAGCAGTACTTC.

The V gene is TRBV27, the J gene TRBJ2-5; TRBD1 aligns across 10 bases. CDR1 and CDR2 from the germline V gene are MNHEY and SMNVEV (reference sequence). With 4 bases clipped from V and 5 bases from J, the junction kept 4 bases outside the gene matches. The length of the CDR3 is 14 residues. Here the CDR3 reads CASSSTGGRETQYF. CDR3 nucleotides: TGTGCCAGCAGTTCGACAGGGGGCAGGGAGACCCAGTACTTC.

Concerning this clone itself: This CDR3 is also generated by other DNA sequences in the sample. V is TRBV5-1 and J is TRBJ1-1; perhaps TRBD1 as D (5 bases). Trimming cost V 0 bases and J 0 bases, with 9 bases left between them. This CDR3 has 15 amino acids. Germline V gene lookup returns CDR1 SGHRS and CDR2 YFSETQ. The CDR3 protein is CASSLGAGLNTEAFF. The CDR3 DNA reads as TGCGCCAGCAGCTTGGGTGCGGGGCTGAACACTGAAGCTTTCTTT.

In this sample, this clone turned up once. The chain has TRBV5-1 and TRBJ1-2; maybe TRBD1 (5 bases). CDR3 length equals 15 residues. Germline lookup yields CDR1 SGHRS and CDR2 YFSETQ. The V end was cut by 3 bases, the J end by 8 bases, with 20 bases between. CDR3 protein: CASSSTEQDAKGYTF. The CDR3 coding sequence is TGCGCCAGCAGCTCAACGGAACAGGACGCGAAGGGCTACACCTTC.

V usage is TRBV7-9 and J usage is TRBJ2-6, with 7 bases identical to TRBD1. V shed 1 base, J shed 0 bases, and the junction held 3 bases outside the gene matches. Germline V gene sequence: CDR1 SEHNR, CDR2 FQNEAQ (reference sequence). This CDR3 comprises 17 residues. CDR3 coding DNA: TGTGCCAGCAGCTTAGGACAGGGAGACTCTGGGGCCAACGTCCTGACTTTC. This gives the protein CASSLGQGDSGANVLTF.

The CDR3 here is CASTQGGPGANVLTF. DNA of the CDR3: TGTGCCAGCACTCAAGGAGGGCCTGGGGCCAACGTCCTGACTTTC. The genes are TRBV2 and TRBJ2-6, with D possibly TRBD2 on 6 matching bases. The V end was cut by 7 bases, the J end by 2 bases, with 12 bases between. The CDR3 sequence is 15 residues long. Germline V gene sequence: CDR1 SNHLY, CDR2 FYNNEI.

This clone was observed a handful of times. V is TRBV25-1 and J is TRBJ1-1; D not resolved. The CDR3 is made up of 14 amino acids. Germline V gene lookup returns CDR1 MGHDK and CDR2 SYGVNS. Trimming stripped 6 bases from V and 0 bases from J, with 11 bases between. The CDR3 DNA reads as TGTGCCAGCAGCAAAGGACGGATGAACACTGAAGCTTTCTTT. Protein: CASSKGRMNTEAFF. The full variable domain, its missing parts supplied by reference TRBV25-1 and TRBJ1-1, is EADIYQTPRYLVIGTGKKITLECSQTMGHDKMYWYQQDPGMELHLIHYSYGVNSTEKGDLSSESTVSRIRTEHFPLTLESARPSHTSQYLCASSKGRMNTEAFFGQGTRLTVV.

The rearrangement joins TRBV4-1 to TRBJ2-5; 11 positions match TRBD1. The germline gives CDR1 MGHRA, CDR2 YSYEKL. This CDR3 has 16 residues. The V and J ends lost 4 bases and 5 bases, in that order; junction bases with no gene match: 9. The CDR3 nucleotides are TGCGCCAGCAGCCGAGGACAGGGGGCAGGAGGGGAGACCCAGTACTTC. It encodes CASSRGQGAGGETQYF.

The gene calls are TRBV27 and TRBJ1-5, with a possible D match to TRBD1 (5 bases). The CDR3 covers 13 residues. In germline, CDR1 is MNHEY, CDR2 SMNVEV (reference sequence). The V end lost 3 bases, the J end lost 6 bases, and 9 bases lay between the germline ends. The chain's CDR3 is CASSFLRGQPQHF. The CDR3 bases are TGTGCCAGCAGTTTTCTGAGGGGTCAGCCCCAGCATTTT.

The V call is TRBV6-4, the J call TRBJ2-2, with D possibly being TRBD1 (6 bases). The CDR3 covers 15 residues. The V gene's germline CDR1 is MRHNA and CDR2 SNTAGT. The ends were cut back, 2 bases at V and 4 bases at J, with 11 bases in the middle. CDR3 coding DNA: TGTGCCAGCAGTGACAGGGGGTCGGGCACCGGGGAGCTGTTTTTT. Its protein is CASSDRGSGTGELFF.

A note on this clone: This same CDR3 is encoded by further DNA sequences in the sample. This chain joins TRBV7-9 and TRBJ1-1; D is ambiguous. CDR1 SEHNR and CDR2 FQNEAQ come from the germline V gene (reference sequence). Trimming took 4 bases from V and 0 from J, leaving 6 bases between them. The CDR3 contains 13 residues. The CDR3 region has the DNA TGTGCCAGCAGCTGGGCTGTGAACACTGAAGCTTTCTTT. Its protein is CASSWAVNTEAFF.

V and J are TRBV19 and TRBJ1-2, with D hard to call. The germline gives CDR1 LNHDA, CDR2 SQIVND (reference sequence). There are 13 residues in the CDR3. The V end was cut by 7 bases, the J end by 4 bases, with 13 bases between. The CDR3 region is CASTGQALYGYTF. The DNA of the CDR3 is TGTGCCAGTACCGGCCAGGCTCTCTATGGCTACACCTTC.

This sequence joins TRBV2 and TRBJ2-5, with D tentatively TRBD2 (6 bases). V shed 11 bases and J shed 2 bases, with 15 bases lying between them. The CDR3 has 13 amino acids. Germline V CDR1 and CDR2: SNHLY, FYNNEI. The CDR3 sequence is CAVAGTAQETQYF. The CDR3 bases are TGTGCCGTTGCCGGGACTGCGCAAGAGACCCAGTACTTC.

This clone has a handful of counts. V usage is TRBV11-2 and J usage is TRBJ1-1; D perhaps matches TRBD1 (6 bases). The length of the CDR3 is 14 residues. Trimming pared 4 bases from V and 3 bases from J, leaving 12 bases between. CDR1 and CDR2 from the germline V gene are SGHAT and FQNNGV. The CDR3 spells CASSYRAPDTEAFF. Written as DNA, the CDR3 is TGTGCCAGCAGCTACAGGGCCCCGGACACTGAAGCTTTCTTT.

The rearrangement uses TRBV28 and TRBJ2-5; D possibly corresponds to TRBD2 (6 bases). V was pared by 2 bases and J by 2 bases, with 21 bases between. The CDR3 runs to 18 residues. Germline V gene lookup returns CDR1 MDHEN and CDR2 SYDVKM. The CDR3 spells CASSLDQRTWEVQETQYF. The CDR3 DNA sequence: TGTGCCAGCAGTTTAGACCAAAGGACTTGGGAGGTACAAGAGACCCAGTACTTC.

The chain has TRBV29-1 and TRBJ2-5; TRBD1 agrees at 8 bases. TRBJ2-7 explains the end of the DNA better; the J call may be wrong. Looked up from germline, CDR1 is SQVTM and CDR2 is ANQGSEA. This CDR3 is 13 amino acids long. CDR3 in DNA: TGCAGCGTTGACGGGACAGGTGGCCCCGAGCAGTACTTC. Its protein is CSVDGTGGPEQYF.

The chain employs TRBV7-9 and TRBJ1-4; D not resolved. CDR1 and CDR2 (germline): SEHNR, FQNEAQ (reference sequence). The CDR3 sequence is 12 residues long. Between the trimmed V and J ends, which lost 7 bases and 8 bases, there was a span of 11 bases. Written as DNA, the CDR3 is TGTGCCAGCACCCCGGGAGGGGAAAAACTGTTTTTT. Protein product: CASTPGGEKLFF.

This clone was counted between two and nine times. The rearrangement uses TRBV5-4 and TRBJ2-3; 9 nucleotides align to TRBD1. Losses at the gene ends were 4 bases for V and 3 bases for J; bases not matched to a gene: 12. The germline CDR1 and CDR2 sequences are SGHNT and YYREEE (reference sequence). CDR3 size: 17 residues. The CDR3 loop is CASSQERTGERTDTQYF. The CDR3 DNA reads TGTGCCAGCAGCCAAGAGAGGACAGGGGAAAGGACAGATACGCAGTATTTT.